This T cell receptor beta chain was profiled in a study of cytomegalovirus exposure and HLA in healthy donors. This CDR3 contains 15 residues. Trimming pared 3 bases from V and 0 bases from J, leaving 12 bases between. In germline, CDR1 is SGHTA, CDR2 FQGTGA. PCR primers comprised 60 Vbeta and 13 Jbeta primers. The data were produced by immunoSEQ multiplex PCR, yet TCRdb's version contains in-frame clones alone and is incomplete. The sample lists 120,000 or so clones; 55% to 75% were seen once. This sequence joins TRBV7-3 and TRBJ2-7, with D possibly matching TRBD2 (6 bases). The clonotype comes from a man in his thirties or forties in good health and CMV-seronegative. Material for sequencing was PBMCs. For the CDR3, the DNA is TGTGCCAGCAGCTTGGTGGGGGACTCCTCCTACGAGCAGTACTTC. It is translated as CASSLVGDSSYEQYF. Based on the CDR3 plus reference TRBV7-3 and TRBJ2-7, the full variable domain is GAGVSQTPSNKVTEKGKYVELRCDPISGHTALYWYRQSLGQGPEFLIYFQGTGAADDSGLPNDRFFAVRPEGSVSTLKIQRTERGDSAVYLCASSLVGDSSYEQYFGPGTRLTVT.